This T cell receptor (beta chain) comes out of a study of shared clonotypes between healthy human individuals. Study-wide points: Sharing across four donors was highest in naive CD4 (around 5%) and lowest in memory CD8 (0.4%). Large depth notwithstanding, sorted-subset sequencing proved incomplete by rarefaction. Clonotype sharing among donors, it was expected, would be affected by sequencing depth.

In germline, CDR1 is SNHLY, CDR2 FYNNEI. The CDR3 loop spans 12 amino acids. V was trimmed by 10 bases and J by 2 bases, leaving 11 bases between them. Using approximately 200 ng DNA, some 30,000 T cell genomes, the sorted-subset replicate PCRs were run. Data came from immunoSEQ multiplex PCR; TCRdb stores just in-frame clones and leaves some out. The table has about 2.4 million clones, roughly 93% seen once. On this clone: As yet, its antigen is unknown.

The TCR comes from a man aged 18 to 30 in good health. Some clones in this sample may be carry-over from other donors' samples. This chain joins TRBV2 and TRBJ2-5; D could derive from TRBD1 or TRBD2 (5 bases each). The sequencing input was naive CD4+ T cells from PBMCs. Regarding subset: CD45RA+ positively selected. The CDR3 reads CATRGVQETQYF. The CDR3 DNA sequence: TGTGCCACTCGAGGGGTTCAAGAGACCCAGTACTTC.